These 5 T cell receptor beta chains share one sample of origin, sequenced in a study of radiotherapy plus CTLA-4 blockade in lung cancer. TCRdb's copy holds only in-frame clones and misses some; the assay was immunoSEQ multiplex PCR. The profile shows 12,000 or so clones, approximately 79% of them singletons. Sample: peripheral blood, taken from a patient treated with radiotherapy plus ipilimumab. All receptors come from a human donor with non-small cell lung cancer that progressed on radiotherapy plus ipilimumab.

The chain recombines TRBV19 with TRBJ2-3, with TRBD2 matching 9 bases. Looked up from germline, CDR1 is LNHDA and CDR2 is SQIVND (reference sequence). The CDR3 is 15 residues long. V shed 3 bases, J shed 7 bases, and the junction held 8 bases outside the gene matches. CDR3 sequence reads: CASSISGTSHYTQYF. CDR3 DNA: TGTGCCAGTAGTATTTCCGGGACTAGCCATTATACGCAGTATTTT.

The chain uses TRBV19 and TRBJ2-5; D remains unclear. The V gene lost 4 bases and the J gene lost 1 base, with 13 bases spanning the gap. CDR3 length: 15 residues. Germline CDR1 LNHDA, CDR2 SQIVND (reference sequence). The CDR3 here is CASSNLVQPQETQYF. The CDR3 coding sequence is TGTGCCAGTAGTAACCTCGTGCAGCCCCAAGAGACCCAGTACTTC.

The J gene is TRBJ2-1, the V gene TRBV5-5, with unresolved D. The CDR3 is made up of 15 amino acids. Germline values: CDR1 SGHKS, CDR2 YYEKEE (reference sequence). Trimming pared 3 bases from V and 6 bases from J, leaving 16 bases between. The CDR3 nucleotides read TGTGCCAGCAGCTCGGGCATGACTCAATTCAATGAGCAGTTCTTC. It translates to CASSSGMTQFNEQFF.

This sequence joins TRBV9 and TRBJ1-6; no definite D call. Trimming left V 4 bases short and J 18 bases short, with 29 bases between. The CDR3 totals 16 residues. In germline, CDR1 is SGDLS, CDR2 YYNGEE. CDR3 bases: TGTGCCAGCAGCCTCGAAGGTCCCAGCGCGGGGTCACCCTCCCACTTT. It encodes CASSLEGPSAGSPSHF.

The rearrangement links TRBV7-2 to TRBJ2-3; 9 bases agree with TRBD2. Germline CDR1 SGHTA, CDR2 FQGNSA. V was clipped by 5 bases and J by 2 bases; unmatched bases: 11. The CDR3 is made up of 17 amino acids. This chain's CDR3 is CASSRGGLAVPTDTQYF. The CDR3 nucleotides are TGTGCCAGCAGCCGGGGGGGACTAGCCGTTCCCACAGATACGCAGTATTTT.